This TCR beta chain was captured in a study of metastatic and nonmetastatic thyroid tumors (dated by TCRdb to between 2020 and 2021). Notes on the research overall: Repertoires from peripheral blood and from tumor or nodule tissue samples of malignant and benign thyroid patients were compared. Beyond this particular receptor, the publication reports: TCR beta diversity was reported as significantly higher in malignant tumors than in benign nodules, in both blood and tumor samples.

There are 14 amino acids in the CDR3, from cysteine to phenylalanine inclusive. The read is trimmed to its CDR3 DNA, 42 bases read in frame from base 1. CDR1 and CDR2 were assigned from the germline V gene (reference sequence) as LNHDA and SQIVND. V sheds 5 bases and J sheds 5 bases, leaving 16 bases between their ends. None of the patients had been given any treatment before thyroid surgery. The study retrospectively analysed patient clinical samples collected from about 2012 to 2018 using T-cell receptor beta sequencing. This clone was seen ten or more times. The antigen it binds to is not known. It has no much larger one-base neighbor in the sample; base qualities were not kept. The library was obtained by PCR. Sequencing relied on an Illumina HiSeq 4000. The TCR beta-chain CDR3 region of each patient was profiled by high-throughput sequencing. Concerning the study's data processing: Drawing on CDR3 differences between clinicopathological groups, the researchers built a classifier meant to tell apart patients with distant-metastatic papillary thyroid cancer. To measure repertoire diversity the researchers used the Shannon index, while the Morisita-Horn index served to gauge how similar the tumor and blood repertoires were. TCRdb redid the processing of the public reads, applying fastp at Q25 and MiXCR, and retained in-frame beta chains. None of the V and J calls come from the authors' own analysis; TCRdb made them. Present in this sample are tens of thousands of clones, more than 15% of which were seen just once. Of the sample, more than 9% falls within the top ten clones.

The rearrangement joined TRBV19 to TRBJ2-7; no D gene is confidently identified. The sample comprised blood. The sequence derives from a female donor with papillary thyroid cancer or a benign thyroid nodule (not recorded which). Some clones in this sample may be carry-over from other donors' samples. The bases are TGTGCCAGTAGTCTTGAGGCCTTCTACGACGAGCAGTACTTC. The resulting protein is CASSLEAFYDEQYF.